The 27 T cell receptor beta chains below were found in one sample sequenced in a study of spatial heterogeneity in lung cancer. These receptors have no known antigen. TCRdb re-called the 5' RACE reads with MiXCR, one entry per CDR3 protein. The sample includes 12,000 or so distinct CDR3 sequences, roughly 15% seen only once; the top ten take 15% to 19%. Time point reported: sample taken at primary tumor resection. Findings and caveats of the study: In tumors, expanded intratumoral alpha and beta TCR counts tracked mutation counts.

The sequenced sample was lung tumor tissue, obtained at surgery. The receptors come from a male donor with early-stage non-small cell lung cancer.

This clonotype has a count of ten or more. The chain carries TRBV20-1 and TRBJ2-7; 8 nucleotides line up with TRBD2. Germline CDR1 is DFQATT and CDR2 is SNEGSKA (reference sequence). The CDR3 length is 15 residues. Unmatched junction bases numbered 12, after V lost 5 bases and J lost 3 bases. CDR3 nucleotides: TGCAGTGCTCCGATTTGGGCGGGGGGTAACTACGAGCAGTACTTC. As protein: CSAPIWAGGNYEQYF.

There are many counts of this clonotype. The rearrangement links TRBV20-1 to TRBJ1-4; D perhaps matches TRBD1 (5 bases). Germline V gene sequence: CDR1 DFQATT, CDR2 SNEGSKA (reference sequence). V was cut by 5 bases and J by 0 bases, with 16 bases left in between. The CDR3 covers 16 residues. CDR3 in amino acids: CSARDSGSATNEKLFF. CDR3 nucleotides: TGCAGTGCTCGGGACTCAGGCTCCGCAACTAATGAAAAACTGTTTTTT.

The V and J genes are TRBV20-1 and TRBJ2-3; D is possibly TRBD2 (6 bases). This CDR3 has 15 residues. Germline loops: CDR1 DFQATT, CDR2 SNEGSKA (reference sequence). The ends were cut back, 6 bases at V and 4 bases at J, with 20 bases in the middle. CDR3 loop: CSAKKTEGRPDTQYF. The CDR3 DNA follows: TGCAGTGCGAAGAAGACGGAGGGTAGGCCAGATACGCAGTATTTT.

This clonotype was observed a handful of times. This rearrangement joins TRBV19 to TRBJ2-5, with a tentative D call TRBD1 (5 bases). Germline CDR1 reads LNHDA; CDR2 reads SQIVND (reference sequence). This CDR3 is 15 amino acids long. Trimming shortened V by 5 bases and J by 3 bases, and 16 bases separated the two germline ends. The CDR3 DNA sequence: TGTGCCAGTAGTCGAGTTAGGCAGGACAAAGAGACCCAGTACTTC. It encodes CASSRVRQDKETQYF.

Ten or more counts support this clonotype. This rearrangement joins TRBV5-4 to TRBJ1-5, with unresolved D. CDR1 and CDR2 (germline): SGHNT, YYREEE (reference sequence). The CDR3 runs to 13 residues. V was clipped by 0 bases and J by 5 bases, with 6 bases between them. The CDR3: CASSLDRYQPQHF. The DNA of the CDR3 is TGTGCCAGCAGCTTGGATCGATATCAGCCCCAGCATTTT. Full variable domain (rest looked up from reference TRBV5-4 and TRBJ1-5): ETGVTQSPTHLIKTRGQQVTLRCSSQSGHNTVSWYQQALGQGPQFIFQYYREEENGRGNFPPRFSGLQFPNYSSELNVNALELDDSALYLCASSLDRYQPQHFGDGTRLSIL.

CDR3 DNA sequence: TGTGCCAGCTCACTGGGACAGGGGGCGGACACTGAAGCTTTCTTT. Translating it yields CASSLGQGADTEAFF. The chain uses TRBV18 and TRBJ1-1, with 12 bases fitting TRBD1. The CDR3 has 15 amino acids. V lost 4 bases and J lost 3; bases outside the gene matches: 3. CDR1 and CDR2 from the germline V gene are KGHSH and LQKENI.

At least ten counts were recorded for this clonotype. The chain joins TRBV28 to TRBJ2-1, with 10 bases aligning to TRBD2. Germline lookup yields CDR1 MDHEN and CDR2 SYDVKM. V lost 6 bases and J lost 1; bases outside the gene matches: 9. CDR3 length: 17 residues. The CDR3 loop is CASSPLAGAPSYNEQFF. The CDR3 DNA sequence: TGTGCCAGCAGCCCGCTAGCGGGAGCGCCATCCTACAATGAGCAGTTCTTC.

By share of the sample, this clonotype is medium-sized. Written as DNA, the CDR3 is TGCGCCAGCAGCAGAGCCGGGACTATGCTCACAGATACGCAGTATTTT. It is translated as CASSRAGTMLTDTQYF. This chain links TRBV5-1 with TRBJ2-3; 7 bases line up with TRBD2. This CDR3 spans 16 amino acids. Germline V gene sequence: CDR1 SGHRS, CDR2 YFSETQ. The V and J ends lost 4 bases and 2 bases, in that order; junction bases with no gene match: 10.

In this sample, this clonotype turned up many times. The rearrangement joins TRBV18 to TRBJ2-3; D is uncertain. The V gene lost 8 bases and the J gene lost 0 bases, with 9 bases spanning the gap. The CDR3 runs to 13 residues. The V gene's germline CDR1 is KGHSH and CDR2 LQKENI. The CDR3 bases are TGTGCCAGCCTTGCCACCAGCACAGATACGCAGTATTTT. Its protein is CASLATSTDTQYF.

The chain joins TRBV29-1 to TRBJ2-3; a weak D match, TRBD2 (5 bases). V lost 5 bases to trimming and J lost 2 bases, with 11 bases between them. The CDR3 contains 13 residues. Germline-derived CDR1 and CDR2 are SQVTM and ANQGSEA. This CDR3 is CSVKRVDTDTQYF. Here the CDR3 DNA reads TGCAGCGTTAAGAGGGTTGACACAGATACGCAGTATTTT.

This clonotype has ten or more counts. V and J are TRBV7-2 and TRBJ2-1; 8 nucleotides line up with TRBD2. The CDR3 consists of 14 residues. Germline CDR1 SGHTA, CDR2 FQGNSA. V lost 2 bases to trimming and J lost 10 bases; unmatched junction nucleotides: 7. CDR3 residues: CASSLTGSGGEQFF. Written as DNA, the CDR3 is TGTGCCAGCAGCTTAACCGGGAGCGGGGGAGAGCAGTTCTTC.

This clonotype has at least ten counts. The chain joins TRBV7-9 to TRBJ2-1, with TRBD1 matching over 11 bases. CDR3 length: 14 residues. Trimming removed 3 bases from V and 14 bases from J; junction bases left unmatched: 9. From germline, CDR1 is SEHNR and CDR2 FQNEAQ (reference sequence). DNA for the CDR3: TGTGCCAGCAGCTTTGAACGGACAGGGGGCTTTGAGTTCTTC. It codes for CASSFERTGGFEFF.

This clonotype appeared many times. The CDR3 sequence: CASSQDPVVRGDRDSQPQHF. The CDR3 nucleotides read TGCGCCAGCAGCCAAGATCCTGTTGTCAGAGGAGACAGGGACAGTCAGCCCCAGCATTTT. The chain recombines TRBV4-1 with TRBJ1-5, with 7 bases that match TRBD1. Germline trimming cut 0 bases from V and 6 bases from J; bases unmatched to any gene: 20. CDR3 size: 20 residues. CDR1 and CDR2 (germline): MGHRA, YSYEKL.

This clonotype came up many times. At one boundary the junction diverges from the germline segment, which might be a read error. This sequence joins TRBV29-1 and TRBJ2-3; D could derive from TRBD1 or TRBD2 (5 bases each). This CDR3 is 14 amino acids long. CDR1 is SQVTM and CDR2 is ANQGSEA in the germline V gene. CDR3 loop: CSAEGRTSTDKQYF. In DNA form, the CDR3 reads TGCAGCGCCGAGGGACGGACGAGCACAGATAAGCAGTATTTT.

This CDR3 reads CSARMGGQETQYF. The CDR3, as DNA: TGCAGTGCTAGAATGGGGGGGCAGGAGACCCAGTACTTC. The V gene is TRBV20-1, the J gene TRBJ2-5, with D possibly matching TRBD2 (7 bases). This CDR3 has 13 amino acids. Germline V gene sequence: CDR1 DFQATT, CDR2 SNEGSKA (reference sequence). V lost 2 bases and J lost 5, with 12 bases in between.

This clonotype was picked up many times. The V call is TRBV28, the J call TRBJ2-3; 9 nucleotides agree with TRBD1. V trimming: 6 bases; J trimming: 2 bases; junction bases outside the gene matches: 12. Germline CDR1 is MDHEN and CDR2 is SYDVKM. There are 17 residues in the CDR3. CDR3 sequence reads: CASSLPGRDRVTDTQYF. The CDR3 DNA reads TGTGCCAGCAGCCTCCCCGGTCGGGACAGGGTCACAGATACGCAGTATTTT.

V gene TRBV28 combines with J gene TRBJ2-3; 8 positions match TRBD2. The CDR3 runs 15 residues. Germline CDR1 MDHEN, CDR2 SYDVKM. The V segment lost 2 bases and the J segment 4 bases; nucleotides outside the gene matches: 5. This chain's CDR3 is CASSLDAGGPDTQYF. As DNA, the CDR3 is TGTGCCAGCAGTTTAGACGCGGGAGGCCCAGATACGCAGTATTTT.

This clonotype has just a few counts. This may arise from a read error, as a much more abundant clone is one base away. This CDR3 is CASSFRDIGNEQFF. The CDR3 DNA sequence: TGTGCCAGCAGCTTTCGGGACATCGGCAATGAGCAGTTCTTC. The chain uses TRBV5-4 and TRBJ2-1, with TRBD1 as a possible D gene (6 bases). Germline CDR1 reads SGHNT; CDR2 reads YYREEE (reference sequence). V was pared by 2 bases and J by 6 bases, with 12 bases between. The CDR3 contains 14 residues.

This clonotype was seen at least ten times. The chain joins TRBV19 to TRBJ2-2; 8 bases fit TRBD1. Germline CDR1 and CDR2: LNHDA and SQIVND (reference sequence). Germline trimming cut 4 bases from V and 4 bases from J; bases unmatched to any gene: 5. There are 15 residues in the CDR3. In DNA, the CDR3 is TGTGCCAGTAGTAGAGGACAGGGCGGCACCGGGGAGCTGTTTTTT. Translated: CASSRGQGGTGELFF.

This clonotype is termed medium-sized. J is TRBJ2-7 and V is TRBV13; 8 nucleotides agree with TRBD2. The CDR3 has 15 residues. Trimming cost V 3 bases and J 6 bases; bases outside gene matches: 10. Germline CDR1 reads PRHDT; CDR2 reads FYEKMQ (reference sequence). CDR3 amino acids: CASSLRGAASREQYF. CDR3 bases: TGTGCCAGCAGCTTGCGGGGGGCGGCTTCTCGCGAGCAGTACTTC.

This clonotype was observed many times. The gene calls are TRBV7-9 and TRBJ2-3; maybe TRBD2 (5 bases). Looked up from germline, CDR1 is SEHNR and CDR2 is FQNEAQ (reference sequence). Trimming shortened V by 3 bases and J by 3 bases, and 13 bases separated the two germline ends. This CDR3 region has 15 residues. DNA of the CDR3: TGTGCCAGCAGCTTGCAACTAGGTTCGACAGATACGCAGTATTTT. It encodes CASSLQLGSTDTQYF.

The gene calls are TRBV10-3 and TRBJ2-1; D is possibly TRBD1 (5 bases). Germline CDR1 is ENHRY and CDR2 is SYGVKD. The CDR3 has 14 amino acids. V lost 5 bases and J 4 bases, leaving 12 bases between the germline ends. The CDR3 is CAISPATDYNEQFF. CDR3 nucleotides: TGTGCCATCAGTCCGGCGACAGATTACAATGAGCAGTTCTTC.

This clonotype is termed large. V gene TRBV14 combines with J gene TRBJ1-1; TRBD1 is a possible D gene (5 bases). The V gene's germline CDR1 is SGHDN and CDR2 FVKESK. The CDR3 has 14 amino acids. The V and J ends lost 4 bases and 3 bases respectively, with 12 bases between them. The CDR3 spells CASSLWGWDTEAFF. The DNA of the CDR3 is TGTGCCAGCAGCCTATGGGGCTGGGACACTGAAGCTTTCTTT.

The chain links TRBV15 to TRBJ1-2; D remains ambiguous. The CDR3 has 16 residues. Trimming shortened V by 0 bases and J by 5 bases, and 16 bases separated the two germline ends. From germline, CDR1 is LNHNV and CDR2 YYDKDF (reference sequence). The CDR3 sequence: CATSRDMVGGSYGYTF. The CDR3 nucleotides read TGTGCCACCAGCAGAGATATGGTTGGCGGATCTTATGGCTACACCTTC.

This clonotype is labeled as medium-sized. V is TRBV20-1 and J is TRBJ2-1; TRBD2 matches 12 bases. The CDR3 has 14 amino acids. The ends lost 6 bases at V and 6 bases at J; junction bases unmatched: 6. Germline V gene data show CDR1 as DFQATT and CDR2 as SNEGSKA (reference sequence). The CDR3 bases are TGCAGTGCCCAAGGACTAGCGGGGATCAATGAGCAGTTCTTC. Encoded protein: CSAQGLAGINEQFF.

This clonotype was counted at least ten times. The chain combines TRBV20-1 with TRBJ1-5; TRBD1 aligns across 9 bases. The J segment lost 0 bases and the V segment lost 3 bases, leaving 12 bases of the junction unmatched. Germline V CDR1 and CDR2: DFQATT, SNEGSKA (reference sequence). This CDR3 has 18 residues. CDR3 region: CSASPGTGLRFSNQPQHF. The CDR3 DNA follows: TGCAGTGCTAGCCCTGGGACAGGGTTGCGTTTTAGCAATCAGCCCCAGCATTTT.

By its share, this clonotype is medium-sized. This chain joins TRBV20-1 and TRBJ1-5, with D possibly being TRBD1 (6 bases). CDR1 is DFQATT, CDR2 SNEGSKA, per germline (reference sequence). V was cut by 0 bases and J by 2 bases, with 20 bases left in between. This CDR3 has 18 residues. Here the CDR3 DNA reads TGCAGTGCTAGAGATAATAGGGGGACGGCTCACGGCAATCAGCCCCAGCATTTT. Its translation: CSARDNRGTAHGNQPQHF.